A selection of T cell receptor beta chains follows, all from one sample in a study of blood T cell repertoires in COVID-19. Repertoires were generated with immunoSEQ multiplex PCR, while TCRdb's copy carries only in-frame clones and drops some. The sample shows approximately 250,000 clones, less than 90% of them seen only once. The source material was peripheral blood. The receptors derive from a man in his sixties who had recovered from COVID-19. CDR3s include the opening cysteine and the closing phenylalanine or tryptophan. D genes are given only for firm matches. Expanded clones are given a class, and other clones once, few, many or no size at all.

clone size	J gene	D gene	V gene	CDR3 protein	CDR3 DNA
-	TRBJ2-7	-	TRBV5-5	CASSSGQVYEQYF	TGTGCCAGCAGCTCTGGGCAGGTCTACGAGCAGTACTTC
-	TRBJ2-3	TRBD2	TRBV3-1/TRBV3-2	CASSQDSGGAGDTQYF	TGTGCCAGCAGCCAAGATAGCGGGGGGGCTGGAGATACGCAGTATTTT
-	TRBJ2-7	TRBD2	TRBV5-1	CASSLGLLGQDERTSGRATYEQYF	TGCGCCAGCAGCTTGGGTTTGTTGGGACAGGACGAAAGGACTAGCGGGAGGGCCACATACGAGCAGTACTTC
-	TRBJ2-7	TRBD1	TRBV6-5	CAAQGSSYEQYF	TGTGCCGCACAGGGGAGCTCCTACGAGCAGTACTTC
once	TRBJ2-5	-	TRBV6-5	CASRQLAQETQYF	TGTGCCAGCAGGCAACTAGCTCAAGAGACCCAGTACTTC
-	TRBJ2-7	-	TRBV5-1	CASSLATGTPGWEQYF	TGCGCCAGCAGCTTGGCGACCGGGACACCGGGGTGGGAGCAGTACTTC
-	TRBJ2-2	-	TRBV5-6	CASSFGGATGELFF	TGTGCCAGCAGCTTCGGAGGGGCCACCGGGGAGCTGTTTTTT
-	TRBJ2-3	-	TRBV5-6	CASSFGGSTDTQYF	TGTGCCAGCAGCTTCGGCGGGTCCACAGATACGCAGTATTTT
-	TRBJ2-5	-	TRBV5-4	CASSTKTGAETQYF	TGTGCCAGCAGCACAAAGACAGGAGCGGAGACCCAGTACTTC
once	TRBJ2-1	-	TRBV30	CAWSPGFNEQFF	TGTGCCTGGAGTCCAGGGTTCAATGAGCAGTTCTTC
-	TRBJ1-3	-	TRBV18	CASSRQEAGNTIYF	TGTGCCAGCTCACGACAGGAGGCTGGAAACACCATATATTTT
-	TRBJ1-5	TRBD1	TRBV6-6	CASRNPGQGNQPQHF	TGTGCCAGCAGAAACCCGGGACAGGGTAATCAGCCCCAGCATTTT
-	TRBJ2-3	TRBD2	TRBV5-1	CASSPGLAQSTDTQYF	TGCGCCAGCAGCCCGGGACTAGCACAAAGCACAGATACGCAGTATTTT
once	TRBJ2-5	-	TRBV27	CASSSGPIPRETKETQYF	TGTGCCAGCAGCAGCGGGCCCATCCCTCGCGAAACAAAAGAGACCCAGTACTTC
-	TRBJ2-6	-	TRBV2	CASRTGTSGANVLTF	TGTGCCAGCAGGACAGGTACCTCTGGGGCCAACGTCCTGACTTTC
once	TRBJ1-2	-	TRBV3-1/TRBV3-2	CASSQEWAGERYGYTF	TGTGCCAGCAGCCAAGAATGGGCAGGGGAGAGGTATGGCTACACCTTC
few	TRBJ2-7	TRBD1	TRBV6-5	CASRRTGNEQYF	TGTGCCAGCAGGAGGACAGGGAACGAGCAGTACTTC
-	TRBJ1-5	TRBD1	TRBV5-1	CASSLGDRDSNQPQHF	TGCGCCAGCAGCTTGGGGGACAGAGATAGCAATCAGCCCCAGCATTTT